What follows is one T cell receptor beta chain and its context. Its target is not known. This specimen belongs to a study of T cells in Graves' hyperthyroidism and ophthalmopathy. At the level of the study: Staff took peripheral blood when the initial diagnosis was made, before any treatment began.

The CDR3 loop spans 15 amino acids. V was pared by 5 bases and J by 6 bases, with 12 bases of the junction left unmatched. Germline CDR1 is PRHDT and CDR2 is FYEKMQ (reference sequence). Amplified TCR beta CDR3 regions derived from RNA transcripts. First-round RT-PCR with HTBI primers amplified the TCR CDR3 region. MiXCR, run by TCRdb on the multiplex PCR reads, gives a single entry per CDR3 protein. Among hundreds of thousands of distinct CDR3 sequences listed, less than 15% were seen once. Study outcomes and limitations: Blood held most thyroid clonotypes expanded above 0.001 frequency.

Patients were excluded for uncontrolled infection, other autoimmune disease, pregnancy or lactation. This sample holds PBMCs from roughly 10 ml fresh peripheral blood. The receptor was isolated from a woman aged 18-35 years with Graves' hyperthyroidism. Sequencing was carried out using blood. The J gene is TRBJ2-7, the V gene TRBV13; 8 bases align to TRBD1. CDR3 bases: TGTGCCAGCAGCACCGCAGGACAGGGTTCATCCGAGCAGTACTTC. The encoded protein is CASSTAGQGSSEQYF. The variable domain in full, with the rest retrieved from reference TRBV13 and TRBJ2-7, is AAGVIQSPRHLIKEKRETATLKCYPIPRHDTVYWYQQGPGQDPQFLISFYEKMQSDKGSIPDRFSAQQFSDYHSELNMSSLELGDSALYFCASSTAGQGSSEQYFGPGTRLTVT.